One and the same sample provided the 3 T cell receptor beta chains below, sequenced in a study of blood T cell repertoires in COVID-19. TCRdb keeps only in-frame clones here, not all; method: immunoSEQ multiplex PCR. The sample consists of about 310,000 clones, roughly 89% of them appearing once. The sequenced sample consisted of peripheral blood. Receptor source: a woman in her thirties or forties with COVID-19, enrolled during active disease.

The rearrangement joins TRBV30 to TRBJ2-2, with 9 bases that match TRBD1. CDR3 length: 15 amino acids. With V trimmed by 3 bases and J by 4 bases, 6 bases remained unmatched. Germline assignment: CDR1 GTSNPN and CDR2 SVGIG (reference sequence). DNA of the CDR3: TGTGCCTGGAGGGGGACAGGGTGGAGCACCGGGGAGCTGTTTTTT. This encodes CAWRGTGWSTGELFF.

The V and J genes are TRBV5-8 and TRBJ2-7; the match to TRBD1 covers 9 bases. Germline V gene lookup returns CDR1 SGHTS and CDR2 YDEGEE. J gave up 3 bases and V 1 base, and 5 bases lay outside the gene matches. This CDR3 comprises 15 residues. CDR3 protein: CASSLTGGIGYEQYF. The DNA for the CDR3 is TGTGCCAGCAGCTTGACAGGGGGCATAGGCTACGAGCAGTACTTC.

Worth noting for this clone: The sample carries other DNA sequences with the same CDR3. The chain carries TRBV28 and TRBJ1-5; D is unclear. Germline V gene data show CDR1 as MDHEN and CDR2 as SYDVKM. Trimming removed 3 bases from V and 4 bases from J, with 4 bases in between. The CDR3 sequence is 12 residues long. For the CDR3, the DNA is TGTGCCAGCAGTTTGGAGAATCAGCCCCAGCATTTT. The encoded protein is CASSLENQPQHF. The whole variable domain, filled in from reference TRBV28 and TRBJ1-5, reads DVKVTQSSRYLVKRTGEKVFLECVQDMDHENMFWYRQDPGLGLRLIYFSYDVKMKEKGDIPEGYSVSREKKERFSLILESASTNQTSMYLCASSLENQPQHFGDGTRLSIL.